This TCR beta chain appears in the sequencing data of a study of cytomegalovirus exposure and HLA in healthy donors. Whole-study context: There were 100 million to 130 million unique TCR beta sequences, drawn from roughly 200 million T cells, in an earlier analysis.

60 Vbeta and 13 Jbeta primers were used in PCR. Using immunoSEQ multiplex PCR, the repertoire was profiled, and TCRdb retains in-frame clones only, with some absent. The sample records roughly 110,000 clones, 77% being singletons. J gave up 5 bases and V 0 bases, and 5 bases lay outside the gene matches. CDR3 size: 14 residues. CDR1 is SGDLS, CDR2 YYNGEE, per germline. This clone showed up just a few times. The V gene is TRBV9, the J gene TRBJ2-7; TRBD1 matches 7 bases. The sequenced sample consisted of PBMCs. The sequence was collected from a male donor in good health and CMV-seronegative. CDR3 sequence: CASSVDLGQHEQYF. The CDR3 DNA is TGTGCCAGCAGCGTAGACTTGGGACAGCACGAGCAGTACTTC.